The 10 T cell receptor beta chains presented below share a single source sample, sequenced in a study of cytomegalovirus exposure and HLA in healthy donors. The PCR contained 60 Vbeta and 13 Jbeta primers. Clones were read by immunoSEQ multiplex PCR, and TCRdb kept only the in-frame ones, dropping some. The data include roughly 80,000 clones; the top ten clones carry about 0.61%. Input material: PBMCs. The receptor set was obtained from a man aged 50 to 59 in good health and CMV-seronegative.

V usage is TRBV11-1 and J usage is TRBJ1-5; TRBD1 might be the D (5 bases). CDR1 and CDR2 from the germline V gene are SGHAT and FQDESV (reference sequence). The CDR3 is 14 amino acids. The ends were cut back, 5 bases at V and 5 bases at J, with 13 bases in the middle. The CDR3 region is CASSKAGGDQPQHF. The CDR3 DNA is TGTGCCAGCAGCAAAGCTGGGGGGGATCAGCCCCAGCATTTT. The full variable domain, with the rest looked up from reference TRBV11-1 and TRBJ1-5, is EAEVAQSPRYKITEKSQAVAFWCDPISGHATLYWYRQILGQGPELLVQFQDESVVDDSQLPKDRFSAERLKGVDSTLKIQPAELGDSAMYLCASSKAGGDQPQHFGDGTRLSIL.

The chain recombines TRBV2 with TRBJ2-5, with 9 bases identical to TRBD1. The end of the DNA is better explained by TRBJ2-7, so the J call may be wrong. The germline V gene encodes CDR1 SNHLY and CDR2 FYNNEI. The CDR3 extends over 13 amino acids. CDR3 nucleotides: TGTGCCAGCAGTCCGGACAGGGGCCACGAGCAGTACTTC. Translated: CASSPDRGHEQYF.

The CDR3, as DNA: TGTGCCAGTACCACCGAGTATGGACTGGTTGGGTCTGGCAATCAGCCCCAGCATTTT. Translation gives CASTTEYGLVGSGNQPQHF. V gene TRBV19 combines with J gene TRBJ1-5; unclear D gene. The CDR3 consists of 19 residues. Germline lookup yields CDR1 LNHDA and CDR2 SQIVND (reference sequence). Trimming took 7 bases from V and 2 from J, leaving 27 bases between them.

The J gene is TRBJ1-2, the V gene TRBV28, with 11 positions matching TRBD1. In germline, CDR1 is MDHEN, CDR2 SYDVKM. Trimming removed 4 bases from V and 5 bases from J; junction bases left unmatched: 9. The CDR3 contains 16 residues. The CDR3 sequence: CASSSRRTGGMYGYTF. In DNA form, the CDR3 reads TGTGCCAGCAGTTCCCGAAGGACAGGGGGCATGTATGGCTACACCTTC.

The rearrangement uses TRBV11-2 and TRBJ2-5; D may be TRBD1 (6 bases). With 6 bases removed from V and 3 bases from J, the gap between germline ends came to 14 bases. The length of the CDR3 is 14 residues. Per the germline V gene, CDR1 is SGHAT and CDR2 is FQNNGV. CDR3 nucleotides: TGTGCCAGCAGTCAGGGGTGGCGCGAAGAGACCCAGTACTTC. As protein: CASSQGWREETQYF.

V is TRBV7-8 and J is TRBJ1-4, with D perhaps TRBD1 (6 bases). CDR1 and CDR2 from the germline V gene are SGHVS and FQNEAQ. V shed 4 bases and J shed 2 bases, with 14 bases lying between them. The CDR3 is 16 amino acids. CDR3 loop: CASSSRQGFTNEKLFF. CDR3 in DNA: TGTGCCAGCAGCTCCCGCCAGGGGTTTACTAATGAAAAACTGTTTTTT.

This chain connects TRBV7-2 to TRBJ2-3, with TRBD2 matching 12 bases. The germline CDR1 and CDR2 sequences are SGHTA and FQGNSA. The ends lost 4 bases at V and 2 bases at J; junction bases unmatched: 4. The CDR3 totals 16 residues. CDR3 nucleotides: TGTGCCAGCAGCTGGCTAGCGGGGGGGAACACAGATACGCAGTATTTT. Protein sequence: CASSWLAGGNTDTQYF.

CDR3 DNA: TGCGCCAGCAGACCTACAGGGGGTGCCACTAGCTCCTACGAGCAGTACTTC. Amino acids: CASRPTGGATSSYEQYF. This chain uses TRBV5-1 with TRBJ2-7; 8 nucleotides line up with TRBD1. This CDR3 has 17 residues. V gave up 5 bases and J gave up 0 bases; unmatched junction bases: 13. Germline CDR1 SGHRS, CDR2 YFSETQ.

The rearrangement uses TRBV6-5 and TRBJ1-2; D is uncertain. Trimming stripped 6 bases from V and 5 bases from J, with 7 bases between. This CDR3 has 11 residues. CDR1 is MNHEY and CDR2 is SVGAGI in the germline V gene. The CDR3 here is CASSSYYGYTF. The CDR3, as DNA: TGTGCCAGCAGCTCGTATTATGGCTACACCTTC.

The chain uses TRBV7-3 and TRBJ2-3; D gene uncertain. Germline assignment: CDR1 SGHTA and CDR2 FQGTGA. The CDR3 totals 13 residues. The V end lost 5 bases, the J end lost 2 bases, and 8 bases lay between the germline ends. The CDR3 here is CASSPRNTDTQYF. The CDR3 nucleotides read TGTGCCAGCAGCCCGCGGAACACAGATACGCAGTATTTT.